These 32 T cell receptor beta chains were sequenced from one sample in a study of beta chain features in type 1 diabetes. Findings of the study overall: Type 1 diabetes patients showed a moderate but significant shortening of TCRB CDR3s in all four CD4+ subsets.

The entirety of the isolated RNA underwent reverse transcription, so expressed TCRB transcripts were sequenced. Sequenced by immunoSEQ multiplex PCR; TCRdb stores in-frame clones only, minus some. The sample consists of hundreds of thousands of clones, approximately 10% of them appearing once. These receptors have no identified antigens. The sequenced sample was naive CD4+ T cells from blood. All receptors come from a man between 25 and 39 years old with type 1 diabetes.

A few counts support this clone. This chain uses TRBV4-2 with TRBJ1-4; D is perhaps TRBD1 (5 bases). This CDR3 is built from 16 residues. Deletions cut 4 bases from V and 2 bases from J, with 14 bases between. CDR1 and CDR2 (germline): LGHNA, YNFKEQ. This chain's CDR3 is CASSRQGVTTNEKLFF. CDR3 DNA sequence: TGTGCCAGCAGCCGGCAAGGGGTGACGACTAATGAAAAACTGTTTTTT.

This sequence joins TRBV5-4 and TRBJ1-4; TRBD1 aligns across 7 bases. Unmatched junction bases numbered 6, after V lost 3 bases and J lost 4 bases. Germline CDR1 SGHNT, CDR2 YYREEE (reference sequence). CDR3 length: 15 amino acids. CDR3 region: CASSSSTGNNEKLFF. CDR3 DNA: TGTGCCAGCAGCTCCTCGACAGGGAATAATGAAAAACTGTTTTTT.

This chain uses TRBV7-9 with TRBJ2-7; a weak D match, TRBD1 (5 bases). CDR3 size: 15 residues. CDR1 and CDR2 from the germline V gene are SEHNR and FQNEAQ (reference sequence). V was trimmed by 0 bases and J by 4 bases, leaving 13 bases between them. CDR3 coding DNA: TGTGCCAGCAGCTTAGCGGGGCCCCTCCGATACGAGCAGTACTTC. Residues: CASSLAGPLRYEQYF.

The rearrangement uses TRBV15 and TRBJ2-6; D is uncertain. The ends were cut back, 0 bases at V and 2 bases at J, with 5 bases in the middle. The CDR3 extends over 15 amino acids. In germline, CDR1 is LNHNV, CDR2 YYDKDF (reference sequence). Written as DNA, the CDR3 is TGTGCCACCAGCAGAGAAGAGGCTGGGGCCAACGTCCTGACTTTC. Translating it yields CATSREEAGANVLTF.

The CDR3 is CASSLTGDSGTGELFF. In DNA form, the CDR3 reads TGTGCCAGCAGTTTAACGGGGGACAGTGGCACCGGGGAGCTGTTTTTT. The chain recombines TRBV27 with TRBJ2-2; the D gene is possibly TRBD1 (7 bases). CDR1 MNHEY and CDR2 SMNVEV come from the germline V gene (reference sequence). This CDR3 contains 16 residues. V lost 2 bases and J 4 bases, leaving 14 bases between the germline ends.

In this sample, this clone turned up a few times. The chain employs TRBV4-2 and TRBJ2-7; tentatively, D is TRBD2 (6 bases). Trimming removed 1 base from V and 5 bases from J, with 18 bases in between. Looked up from germline, CDR1 is LGHNA and CDR2 is YNFKEQ. The CDR3 is 16 residues long. In nucleotides, the CDR3 is TGTGCCAGCAGCCAAGTTGCGCGGGGATTGATCGACGAGCAGTACTTC. This encodes CASSQVARGLIDEQYF.

There are a few counts of this clone. The rearrangement uses TRBV5-1 and TRBJ2-3, with TRBD2 identical over 7 bases. V trimming: 1 base; J trimming: 2 bases; junction bases outside the gene matches: 4. The CDR3 is 15 residues long. Germline assignment: CDR1 SGHRS and CDR2 YFSETQ. The CDR3 nucleotides read TGCGCCAGCAGCTTGAGCGGGGTTTTCACAGATACGCAGTATTTT. Its protein product is CASSLSGVFTDTQYF.

J is TRBJ2-3 and V is TRBV5-4; 14 bases match TRBD2. With V trimmed by 4 bases and J by 7 bases, 8 bases remained unmatched. Looked up from germline, CDR1 is SGHNT and CDR2 is YYREEE (reference sequence). CDR3 length: 16 residues. The chain's CDR3 is CASSVGTSGGPYTQYF. The CDR3 nucleotides are TGTGCCAGCAGCGTCGGGACTAGCGGGGGTCCTTATACGCAGTATTTT.

The J gene is TRBJ1-1, the V gene TRBV5-6; 11 bases map to TRBD1. The trim removed 7 bases at V and 3 bases at J, leaving 5 bases unmatched. This CDR3 has 14 amino acids. Germline CDR1 SGHDT, CDR2 YYEEEE. As DNA, the CDR3 is TGTGCCAGCGGCCGGGACAGGGGGTACACTGAAGCTTTCTTT. It translates to CASGRDRGYTEAFF.

The CDR3: CASTLRGQGRETQYF. The CDR3 nucleotides are TGTGCCAGCACCCTACGGGGACAGGGCCGGGAGACCCAGTACTTC. The chain combines TRBV6-5 with TRBJ2-5, with 9 bases aligning to TRBD1. This CDR3 is 15 amino acids long. Germline CDR1 and CDR2: MNHEY and SVGAGI. V shed 7 bases, J shed 5 bases, and the junction held 11 bases outside the gene matches.

V gene TRBV28 combines with J gene TRBJ2-2, with TRBD1 as a possible D gene (6 bases). This CDR3 region has 14 residues. From germline, CDR1 is MDHEN and CDR2 SYDVKM. Trimming left V 6 bases short and J 2 bases short, with 10 bases between. CDR3 in DNA: TGTGCCAGCAGGGAAGGGGGAAACACCGGGGAGCTGTTTTTT. Amino acid sequence: CASREGGNTGELFF.

The V gene is TRBV5-5, the J gene TRBJ1-2; D possibly corresponds to TRBD1 (5 bases). The CDR3 length is 13 residues. Germline loops: CDR1 SGHKS, CDR2 YYEKEE (reference sequence). Trimming shortened V by 0 bases and J by 6 bases, and 9 bases separated the two germline ends. CDR3 loop: CASSLGRVDGYTF. DNA of the CDR3: TGTGCCAGCAGCTTGGGCAGGGTGGATGGCTACACCTTC.

The chain is built from TRBV9 and TRBJ1-2; 8 nucleotides line up with TRBD1. Germline trimming cut 2 bases from V and 3 bases from J; bases unmatched to any gene: 3. From germline, CDR1 is SGDLS and CDR2 YYNGEE. This CDR3 is 14 amino acids long. CDR3 DNA sequence: TGTGCCAGCAGCGTCACAGGGGGTGACTATGGCTACACCTTC. Translation: CASSVTGGDYGYTF.

This clone was observed once. The gene calls are TRBV27 and TRBJ2-5, with a weak D call TRBD2 (6 bases). The CDR3 is made up of 15 amino acids. Trimming removed 2 bases from V and 3 bases from J, with 13 bases in between. Per germline, CDR1 MNHEY and CDR2 SMNVEV (reference sequence). CDR3: CASSLRRGTEETQYF. The CDR3 DNA sequence: TGTGCCAGCAGTTTAAGGAGGGGAACCGAAGAGACCCAGTACTTC.

The sample holds a few counts of this clone. The chain joins TRBV30 to TRBJ1-2; maybe TRBD1 (5 bases). This CDR3 region has 13 residues. The germline V gene has CDR1 GTSNPN and CDR2 SVGIG (reference sequence). The V and J ends lost 7 bases and 4 bases respectively, with 16 bases between them. The CDR3 region is CALRAGGGYGYTF. The CDR3 DNA is TGTGCCTTGCGCGCCGGGGGTGGCTATGGCTACACCTTC.

The chain is built from TRBV29-1 and TRBJ2-5, with 7 bases identical to TRBD1. V was pared by 7 bases and J by 1 base, with 3 bases of the junction left unmatched. This CDR3 region has 12 residues. Germline V lookup: CDR1 SQVTM, CDR2 ANQGSEA. This CDR3 is CSARTGQETQYF. CDR3 in DNA: TGCAGCGCACGGACAGGCCAAGAGACCCAGTACTTC.

The CDR3 here is CASSRDRAHEQYF. The CDR3 DNA is TGTGCCAGCAGCCGGGACAGGGCCCACGAGCAGTACTTC. The gene calls are TRBV2 and TRBJ2-7; 9 bases are shared with TRBD1. The CDR3 covers 13 residues. CDR1 and CDR2 from the germline V gene are SNHLY and FYNNEI. Unmatched junction bases numbered 5, after V lost 6 bases and J lost 5 bases.

This clone was detected a few times. V gene TRBV7-3 combines with J gene TRBJ1-6; no firm D call. Germline V gene data show CDR1 as SGHTA and CDR2 as FQGTGA. This CDR3 comprises 14 residues. Trimming cost V 2 bases and J 6 bases, with 8 bases left between them. The CDR3 DNA reads TGTGCCAGCAGCTTAGGGAGCGGTAATTCACCCCTCCACTTT. This sequence encodes CASSLGSGNSPLHF.

This clone has more than one count but fewer than ten. Written as DNA, the CDR3 is TGCGCCAGCAGCTTGGCCGGACATGTCTCCTACAATGAGCAGTTCTTC. Translation: CASSLAGHVSYNEQFF. This chain connects TRBV5-1 to TRBJ2-1; the D gene is possibly TRBD1 (5 bases). CDR1 is SGHRS and CDR2 is YFSETQ in the germline V gene. V was trimmed by 0 bases and J by 0 bases, leaving 10 bases between them. This CDR3 comprises 16 residues. Full variable domain (missing parts from reference TRBV5-1 and TRBJ2-1): KAGVTQTPRYLIKTRGQQVTLSCSPISGHRSVSWYQQTPGQGLQFLFEYFSETQRNKGNFPGRFSGRQFSNSRSEMNVSTLELGDSALYLCASSLAGHVSYNEQFFGPGTRLTVL.

The chain links TRBV5-4 to TRBJ2-1; D gene uncertain. V lost 2 bases and J 7 bases, leaving 10 bases between the germline ends. CDR3 length equals 13 residues. Germline loops: CDR1 SGHNT, CDR2 YYREEE (reference sequence). CDR3 DNA sequence: TGTGCCAGCAGCTTCCGAAGTAGAAATGAGCAGTTCTTC. It codes for CASSFRSRNEQFF.

This chain joins TRBV9 and TRBJ2-1; TRBD2 agrees at 11 bases. This CDR3 has 14 amino acids. V gave up 0 bases and J gave up 15 bases; unmatched junction bases: 8. Germline CDR1 SGDLS, CDR2 YYNGEE. CDR3 residues: CASSVDILAGGLFF. The CDR3 DNA sequence: TGTGCCAGCAGCGTAGATATCCTAGCGGGGGGACTGTTCTTC.

The table lists this clone with a few counts. J is TRBJ2-3 and V is TRBV5-1, with unresolved D. Germline V gene data show CDR1 as SGHRS and CDR2 as YFSETQ. CDR3 length: 16 residues. V was pared by 0 bases and J by 4 bases, with 15 bases between. The CDR3 region is CASSLAIGDTADTQYF. The DNA for the CDR3 is TGCGCCAGCAGCTTGGCCATTGGAGATACGGCAGATACGCAGTATTTT. Using reference TRBV5-1 and TRBJ2-3 for the parts outside the CDR3, the full variable domain is KAGVTQTPRYLIKTRGQQVTLSCSPISGHRSVSWYQQTPGQGLQFLFEYFSETQRNKGNFPGRFSGRQFSNSRSEMNVSTLELGDSALYLCASSLAIGDTADTQYFGPGTRLTVL.

This clone was counted a few times. The chain joins TRBV30 to TRBJ2-3, with 10 bases identical to TRBD2. The V segment lost 8 bases and the J segment 0 bases; nucleotides outside the gene matches: 5. CDR1 and CDR2 from the germline V gene are GTSNPN and SVGIG (reference sequence). There are 14 residues in the CDR3. The CDR3 DNA sequence: TGTGCCCTAACACTAGCGGGGAGCACAGATACGCAGTATTTT. Its protein is CALTLAGSTDTQYF.

This clone was seen a handful of times. This chain links TRBV2 with TRBJ2-1, with 10 bases fitting TRBD1. Per the germline V gene, CDR1 is SNHLY and CDR2 is FYNNEI. The ends lost 6 bases at V and 3 bases at J; junction bases unmatched: 2. The CDR3 has 14 amino acids. The CDR3 DNA sequence: TGTGCCAGCAGAGGGGACAGGGGCTACAATGAGCAGTTCTTC. This codes for CASRGDRGYNEQFF.

This clone was counted between two and nine times. This chain links TRBV15 with TRBJ1-4; D gene unclear. CDR1 and CDR2 from the germline V gene are LNHNV and YYDKDF (reference sequence). Deletions cut 0 bases from V and 12 bases from J, with 11 bases between. There are 13 residues in the CDR3. CDR3 sequence: CATSRDYSEQLFF. The CDR3 nucleotides are TGTGCCACCAGCAGAGATTATAGCGAACAACTGTTTTTT.

This clone was seen only a few times. The chain links TRBV2 to TRBJ1-1, with 8 nucleotides matching TRBD1. V shed 5 bases, J shed 1 base, and the junction held 3 bases outside the gene matches. Germline V CDR1 and CDR2: SNHLY, FYNNEI. There are 14 residues in the CDR3. The CDR3 nucleotides read TGTGCCAGCAGTCTTGGGACAGGGAACACTGAAGCTTTCTTT. It is translated as CASSLGTGNTEAFF.

J is TRBJ1-5 and V is TRBV7-9, with D possibly TRBD1 on 6 matching bases. The germline V gene encodes CDR1 SEHNR and CDR2 FQNEAQ (reference sequence). The CDR3 length is 16 residues. Trimming took 1 base from V and 6 from J, leaving 16 bases between them. CDR3 region: CASSLVRGGEGQPQHF. The CDR3 DNA reads as TGTGCCAGCAGCTTAGTTCGGGGGGGCGAAGGTCAGCCCCAGCATTTT. The variable domain in full, completed from reference TRBV7-9 and TRBJ1-5, reads DTGVSQNPRHKITKRGQNVTFRCDPISEHNRLYWYRQTLGQGPEFLTYFQNEAQLEKSRLLSDRFSAERPKGSFSTLEIQRTEQGDSAMYLCASSLVRGGEGQPQHFGDGTRLSIL.

There are a few counts of this clone. The J gene is TRBJ2-7, the V gene TRBV13; D is unclear. This CDR3 spans 14 amino acids. V was shortened by 0 bases and J by 3 bases, with 9 bases between the two germline ends. Germline values: CDR1 PRHDT, CDR2 FYEKMQ (reference sequence). The CDR3 nucleotides read TGTGCCAGCAGCTTAGGACTGACAAACTACGAGCAGTACTTC. It specifies CASSLGLTNYEQYF. The variable domain in full, with the rest retrieved from reference TRBV13 and TRBJ2-7, is AAGVIQSPRHLIKEKRETATLKCYPIPRHDTVYWYQQGPGQDPQFLISFYEKMQSDKGSIPDRFSAQQFSDYHSELNMSSLELGDSALYFCASSLGLTNYEQYFGPGTRLTVT.

V and J are TRBV28 and TRBJ2-2; TRBD2 is a possible D gene (5 bases). The CDR3 sequence is 14 residues long. V lost 3 bases to trimming and J lost 6 bases, with 11 bases between them. Germline CDR1 and CDR2: MDHEN and SYDVKM. CDR3 protein: CASSLGSWPGELFF. The CDR3 region has the DNA TGTGCCAGCAGTTTGGGGAGCTGGCCCGGGGAGCTGTTTTTT.

This clone appeared a few times. The gene calls are TRBV5-1 and TRBJ2-1; 12 bases match TRBD2. Germline trimming cut 1 base from V and 4 bases from J; bases unmatched to any gene: 3. The CDR3 is 16 amino acids. In germline, CDR1 is SGHRS, CDR2 YFSETQ. CDR3 sequence: CASSLNLAGGYNEQFF. The CDR3, as DNA: TGCGCCAGCAGCTTGAACCTAGCGGGGGGGTACAATGAGCAGTTCTTC.

This clone was detected a few times. The chain uses TRBV19 and TRBJ1-3; no clear D gene. The germline CDR1 and CDR2 sequences are LNHDA and SQIVND (reference sequence). The CDR3 sequence is 15 residues long. V was pared by 7 bases and J by 1 base, with 14 bases between. CDR3 sequence reads: CASTLAAASGNTIYF. The CDR3 coding sequence is TGTGCCAGTACGCTTGCGGCAGCGTCTGGAAACACCATATATTTT.

There are a few counts of this clone. The chain recombines TRBV6-5 with TRBJ2-5; 7 nucleotides match TRBD2. This CDR3 has 15 residues. Germline V lookup: CDR1 MNHEY, CDR2 SVGAGI. The V and J ends lost 4 bases and 0 bases, in that order; junction bases with no gene match: 5. The CDR3: CASSSLAAYQETQYF. CDR3 bases: TGTGCCAGCAGTTCCCTAGCGGCCTACCAAGAGACCCAGTACTTC.